This TCR beta chain was sequenced during a study of T cell repertoires in ileal Crohn's disease. About the research overall: Postoperative therapy was given to about half: 10 to 12 thiopurines, around 18 anti-TNF agents.

Turning to this clone: Its antigen is still unknown.

Some clones are missing from TCRdb's copy, which holds only in-frame ones; the method was immunoSEQ multiplex PCR. The sample consists of approximately 9,000 clones, around 77% of them appearing once. Findings and caveats of the study: Compared with CD4 T cells, sorted CD8 cells carried more expanded clones. Endoscopic recurrence occurred in every patient whose clonality exceeded 26.8%.

Material: ileal tissue. This TCR was sampled from an adult with Crohn's disease.

CDR3 region: CAGQGAGANVLTF. Written as DNA, the CDR3 is TGTGCCGGCCAGGGGGCTGGGGCCAACGTCCTGACTTTC. This chain connects TRBV28 to TRBJ2-6; 7 bases line up with TRBD1. Looked up from germline, CDR1 is MDHEN and CDR2 is SYDVKM. There are 13 residues in the CDR3. Trimming removed 11 bases from V and 2 bases from J; junction bases left unmatched: 3.